This passage covers 16 T cell receptor beta chains from one sample sequenced in a study of T cells in tumors after PD-1 blockade. Sequencing was performed with immunoSEQ multiplex PCR; in TCRdb, only in-frame clones are kept and a portion is missing. Of 7,500 to 9,000 clones listed, around 62% were seen once; the top ten hold roughly 4.7%. The specimen was tumor tissue, collected after anti-PD-1 treatment. The receptors come from a human donor with basal cell carcinoma.

On this clone itself: The junction departs from the called germline gene at one end, perhaps through a read error. This sequence joins TRBV7-6 and TRBJ2-5, with 7 nucleotides matching TRBD1. Looked up from germline, CDR1 is SGHVS and CDR2 is FNYEAQ. The CDR3 totals 17 residues. The CDR3 DNA sequence: TGTGCCAGCAGCTTAGCGGGTGTAAGGGACAGTCAAGGGACCCAGTACTTC. Its translation is CASSLAGVRDSQGTQYF.

The chain has TRBV13 and TRBJ2-6; no firm D call. From germline, CDR1 is PRHDT and CDR2 FYEKMQ (reference sequence). Trimming took off 6 bases at V and 0 bases at J, with 18 bases between the two ends. The CDR3 is 18 amino acids. CDR3 coding DNA: TGTGCCAGCAGTCTCCAGCAAGGTGTCAGCTCTGGGGCCAACGTCCTGACTTTC. As protein: CASSLQQGVSSGANVLTF.

This chain connects TRBV4-1 to TRBJ2-7; the D gene is possibly TRBD2 (6 bases). In germline, CDR1 is MGHRA, CDR2 YSYEKL. The CDR3 has 14 amino acids. Deletions cut 0 bases from V and 4 bases from J, with 10 bases between. As DNA, the CDR3 is TGCGCCAGCAGCCAAGATGGAGGGATGTACGAGCAGTACTTC. As protein: CASSQDGGMYEQYF.

The table lists this clone with a few counts. This sequence joins TRBV5-1 and TRBJ1-5; D is undetermined. Trimming took off 0 bases at V and 5 bases at J, with 12 bases between the two ends. The CDR3 consists of 15 residues. Germline V CDR1 and CDR2: SGHRS, YFSETQ. Here the CDR3 reads CASSLGGISDQPQHF. CDR3 bases: TGCGCCAGCAGCTTGGGGGGAATTTCAGATCAGCCCCAGCATTTT. Full variable domain (remainder filled in from reference TRBV5-1 and TRBJ1-5): KAGVTQTPRYLIKTRGQQVTLSCSPISGHRSVSWYQQTPGQGLQFLFEYFSETQRNKGNFPGRFSGRQFSNSRSEMNVSTLELGDSALYLCASSLGGISDQPQHFGDGTRLSIL.

This chain uses TRBV6-1 with TRBJ2-7; 7 bases line up with TRBD2. The CDR3 is 16 residues long. In germline, CDR1 is MNHNS, CDR2 SASEGT. The V and J ends lost 4 bases and 0 bases, in that order; junction bases with no gene match: 9. The CDR3 region is CASSALRGGSSYEQYF. The CDR3 region has the DNA TGTGCCAGCAGTGCCCTGCGCGGGGGTAGCTCCTACGAGCAGTACTTC.

In its sample, this clone was seen a few times. The CDR3 nucleotides read TGTGCCAGCAGCCCCGGCTCTGACGAAGCTTTCTTT. Translated, it gives CASSPGSDEAFF. V is TRBV6-5 and J is TRBJ1-1; D unclear. V was shortened by 6 bases and J by 8 bases, with 13 bases between the two germline ends. CDR1 is MNHEY, CDR2 SVGAGI, per germline. This CDR3 spans 12 amino acids.

The V gene is TRBV3-1 (or the pseudogene TRBV3-2), the J gene TRBJ1-2, with D possibly matching TRBD1 (6 bases). Germline CDR1 LGHDT, CDR2 YNNKEL (reference sequence). The length of the CDR3 is 14 residues. With 3 bases removed from V and 1 base from J, the gap between germline ends came to 9 bases. CDR3 region: CASSQRGGNYGYTF. CDR3 bases: TGTGCCAGCAGCCAGAGGGGGGGTAACTATGGCTACACCTTC.

V and J are TRBV4-2 and TRBJ1-5, with TRBD1 identical over 10 bases. This CDR3 has 15 amino acids. The J segment lost 4 bases and the V segment lost 4 bases, leaving 4 bases of the junction unmatched. Germline CDR1 is LGHNA and CDR2 is YNFKEQ. Here the CDR3 DNA reads TGTGCCAGCAGCCTCGGACAGGGGGGGAATCAGCCCCAGCATTTT. Amino acid sequence: CASSLGQGGNQPQHF.

This clone was detected only a few times. The chain has TRBV18 and TRBJ1-4; 9 bases map to TRBD1. The germline V gene has CDR1 KGHSH and CDR2 LQKENI. The CDR3 has 16 amino acids. The ends lost 3 bases at V and 5 bases at J; junction bases unmatched: 7. The CDR3 region is CASSPADRGRNEKLFF. For the CDR3, the DNA is TGTGCCAGCTCACCTGCGGACAGGGGAAGGAATGAAAAACTGTTTTTT.

This clone was seen just once. J is TRBJ1-1 and V is TRBV5-1; tentatively, D is TRBD1 (5 bases). Trimming cost V 2 bases and J 1 base, with 15 bases left between them. This CDR3 comprises 16 residues. Germline CDR1 SGHRS, CDR2 YFSETQ. The CDR3 region is CASSFNQGGGNTEAFF. For the CDR3, the DNA is TGCGCCAGCAGCTTTAATCAGGGAGGAGGGAACACTGAAGCTTTCTTT.

The rearrangement joins TRBV11-2 to TRBJ2-5; 16 nucleotides agree with TRBD2. The CDR3 has 18 residues. Germline CDR1 is SGHAT and CDR2 is FQNNGV. V dropped 1 base and J dropped 2; count of bases not matched to a gene: 4. CDR3 protein: CASSLVGLAGGLQETQYF. As DNA, the CDR3 is TGTGCCAGCAGCTTAGTGGGACTAGCGGGGGGGCTTCAAGAGACCCAGTACTTC.

The CDR3 loop is CASSEGTHRLDEQYF. CDR3 nucleotides: TGTGCCAGCAGTGAGGGGACCCATAGGTTGGACGAGCAGTACTTC. The rearrangement uses TRBV6-1 and TRBJ2-7, with D perhaps assigned TRBD1 or TRBD2 (5 bases each). This CDR3 region has 15 residues. CDR1 is MNHNS, CDR2 SASEGT, per germline. Between the trimmed V and J ends, which lost 3 bases and 5 bases, there was a span of 17 bases.

CDR3 coding DNA: TGTGCCAGCAGTCCGGGCCGGGGGACAGGGTTGCATGAGCAGTTCTTC. Amino acids: CASSPGRGTGLHEQFF. The genes are TRBV7-2 and TRBJ2-1; 9 bases map to TRBD1. The germline gives CDR1 SGHTA, CDR2 FQGNSA. V dropped 6 bases and J dropped 8; count of bases not matched to a gene: 14. The CDR3 is 16 residues long.

The chain has TRBV2 and TRBJ1-6, with TRBD1 as a possible D gene (6 bases). V was trimmed by 4 bases and J by 9 bases, leaving 13 bases between them. Germline CDR1 is SNHLY and CDR2 is FYNNEI. This CDR3 is 14 amino acids long. In DNA form, the CDR3 reads TGTGCCAGCAGTGTTAGGACAGAGGGTTCACCCCTCCACTTT. As protein: CASSVRTEGSPLHF.

The table lists this clone with a few counts. The chain employs TRBV4-1 and TRBJ1-1; 7 nucleotides match TRBD1. J was trimmed by 4 bases and V by 2 bases; bases with no gene match: 4. This CDR3 has 14 residues. CDR1 is MGHRA and CDR2 is YSYEKL in the germline V gene. The chain's CDR3 is CASSQTGVITEAFF. The CDR3 DNA reads TGCGCCAGCAGCCAAACAGGGGTGATCACTGAAGCTTTCTTT.

There are a few counts of this clone. V and J are TRBV9 and TRBJ2-2, with a weak D call TRBD1 (5 bases). The germline gives CDR1 SGDLS, CDR2 YYNGEE. The CDR3 extends over 14 amino acids. The germline V and J ends were trimmed by 4 bases and 7 bases, with 14 bases remaining between them. The DNA for the CDR3 is TGTGCCAGCAGCCAAAAGGGGCAGGGCGGGGAGCTGTTTTTT. This encodes CASSQKGQGGELFF.